This T cell receptor (beta chain) was found in a study of T-cell memory formation after mild COVID-19. Study-level background: In these data, TCR clusters were largely donor specific.

Study-wide findings and caveats: Among clones contracting day 15 to 85, CD4/CD8 was balanced, whereas later expanders leaned CD4+.

The length of the CDR3 is 16 residues. Per germline, CDR1 SEHNR and CDR2 FQNEAQ (reference sequence). With 4 bases clipped from V and 4 bases from J, the junction kept 12 bases outside the gene matches. The TCR alpha and TCR beta cDNA libraries, bearing sample barcodes and UMIs, were generated by 5'RACE using constant-segment primers. MiXCR, run by TCRdb on the 5' RACE reads, gives a single entry per CDR3 protein. The repertoire holds fewer than 650,000 distinct CDR3 sequences, about 22% seen once, with about 8.4% in the top ten. Comment on this clonotype: The target antigen is unknown.

The origin of this receptor is an adult woman who had mild COVID-19 (a few samples of this study predate the infection). Cell type and time point are not known. Material for sequencing was PBMCs or a T cell subset sorted from them (not recorded which). V usage is TRBV7-9 and J usage is TRBJ1-2, with 7 bases lining up with TRBD1. Here the CDR3 reads CASSSRQGLPRYGYTF. The DNA for the CDR3 is TGTGCCAGCAGCTCTCGACAGGGACTACCGCGCTATGGCTACACCTTC.